This T cell receptor beta chain was documented in a study of blood T cell repertoires in COVID-19. Background on the study: COVID-19 samples, acute and convalescent, were from the United States, Italy and Spain.

Original data processing: Estimation of nucleated cell counts relied on the amplification of reference gene primers. The data were produced by immunoSEQ multiplex PCR, yet TCRdb's version contains in-frame clones alone and is incomplete. Clone size and V and J calls were adopted from that table, with D and trimming inferred from the DNA. The sample lists under 200,000 clones, roughly 93% seen once, with 2% to 3% in the top ten. Germline trimming cut 5 bases from V and 7 bases from J; bases unmatched to any gene: 8. This CDR3 region has 17 residues. Germline V gene lookup returns CDR1 SGHVS and CDR2 FQNEAQ. The count of this clone is one.

The sample was peripheral blood. This TCR derives from a man aged 18 to 29 with acute or convalescent COVID-19. The rearrangement links TRBV7-8 to TRBJ2-1; TRBD2 matches 16 bases. Written as DNA, the CDR3 is TGTGCCAGCAGCACGGGACTAGCGGGAGGGCCGAAGAATGAGCAGTTCTTC. Residues: CASSTGLAGGPKNEQFF.